This TCR beta chain derives from a study of cytomegalovirus exposure and HLA in healthy donors. The overall study: From donors who were HLA-typed, an early data release held around 85 million unique TCRs.

CDR1 is MNHEY and CDR2 is SVGAGI in the germline V gene. Trimming pared 8 bases from V and 5 bases from J, leaving 21 bases between. The CDR3 covers 15 residues. On this clone itself: Its antigen is still unknown.

Vbeta (60) and Jbeta (13) primers were used in the PCR. Libraries were prepared by immunoSEQ multiplex PCR; TCRdb keeps only in-frame clonotypes and omits some of them. The sample yields about 100,000 clones, around 80% seen once. Donors were ostensibly healthy at sampling, although undocumented immune exposures were probable. Broader study findings: The authors listed 150 to 200 TCR beta chains as cytomegalovirus-associated. Most TCR sequences were seen very rarely across donors, but some public TCRs occurred in many.

Sequenced input: PBMCs. The origin of this receptor is a woman aged 60 to 75 in good health and CMV-seronegative. The chain has TRBV6-5 and TRBJ2-5; D perhaps matches TRBD1 (6 bases). Written as DNA, the CDR3 is TGTGCCAGCCGCCTTGGGGTGGGGGCGAGGGAGACCCAGTACTTC. Protein product: CASRLGVGARETQYF.